The clone carrying this T cell receptor beta chain was observed a handful of times. These data originate in a study of molecular identifiers for immune sequencing clone quantification. TCRdb recomputed calls from the PCR reads with MiXCR, one row per CDR3 protein. The sample carries around 470,000 distinct CDR3 sequences, about a quarter recorded once. V dropped 3 bases and J dropped 0 bases, with 22 bases sitting between them. CDR1 and CDR2 from the germline V gene are DFQATT and SNEGSKA (reference sequence). This CDR3 contains 18 residues. This receptor was identified in a human donor in good health. Some libraries in this study had Jurkat cell RNA spiked in. The rearrangement joins TRBV20-1 to TRBJ2-3; tentatively, D is TRBD1 (5 bases). The sequenced sample was naive CD8+ T cells from blood, with Jurkat cell RNA spiked in. Described subset: FACS-sorted CD8+CD4-CCR7+CD45RA+ naive T cells. The CDR3 sequence: CSASRFRVLTPSTDTQYF. The CDR3 nucleotides are TGCAGTGCTAGTCGGTTCAGGGTACTTACCCCTAGCACAGATACGCAGTATTTT.